The rows below give T cell receptor beta chains drawn from one sample of a study of T-cell memory formation after mild COVID-19. One entry per CDR3 protein results from TCRdb running MiXCR on the 5' RACE reads. The data hold 250,000 to 350,000 distinct CDR3 sequences, with approximately 16% observed a single time. Material for sequencing was PBMCs or a T cell subset sorted from them (not recorded which). The receptors were sampled from a man between 18 and 29 years old who had mild COVID-19 (a few samples of this study predate the infection). Cell type and time point are not known. Each CDR3 is given with its conserved first and last residue. D genes are given only for firm matches. Some rows have no size entry. The others give once, few or many, or a class for an expanded clone.

j_call	d_call	v_call	clone_size	cdr3_aa	cdr3_nt
TRBJ1-3	.	TRBV11-2	few	CASDRQYSGNTIYF	TGTGCCAGCGACCGACAGTACTCTGGAAACACCATATATTTT
TRBJ1-1	.	TRBV12-3/TRBV12-4	.	CASRLRGVSTEAFF	TGTGCCAGCAGACTTAGGGGCGTCAGTACTGAAGCTTTCTTT
TRBJ1-1	.	TRBV19	.	CASSIRMNTEAFF	TGTGCCAGTAGTATCCGGATGAACACTGAAGCTTTCTTT
TRBJ2-5	.	TRBV5-1	few	CASSLGQAAGETQYF	TGCGCCAGCAGCTTGGGGCAGGCCGCCGGGGAGACCCAGTACTTC
TRBJ2-1	.	TRBV7-9	many	CASLAGNEQFF	TGTGCCAGCCTTGCGGGGAATGAGCAGTTCTTC
TRBJ2-2	TRBD2	TRBV7-6	.	CASSSLAGVNTGELFF	TGTGCCAGCAGCTCGCTAGCGGGGGTAAACACCGGGGAGCTGTTTTTT
TRBJ1-5	.	TRBV19	.	CASSMKLFGNQPQHF	TGTGCCAGTAGTATGAAGCTGTTTGGGAATCAGCCCCAGCATTTT
TRBJ1-4	.	TRBV4-1	few	CASSQLQSYVEKLFF	TGCGCCAGCAGCCAACTTCAGAGTTACGTTGAAAAACTGTTTTTT
TRBJ2-3	TRBD2	TRBV15	many	CATSGGLASTDTQYF	TGTGCCACCAGCGGAGGACTAGCGAGCACAGATACGCAGTATTTT
TRBJ1-6	TRBD1	TRBV20-1	few	CSAPGTGGSPLHF	TGCAGTGCCCCCGGGACAGGGGGATCACCCCTCCACTTT
TRBJ1-5	TRBD1	TRBV6-2/TRBV6-3	.	CASRTPGQGTWSNQPQHF	TGTGCCAGCAGGACTCCGGGACAGGGGACCTGGAGCAATCAGCCCCAGCATTTT
TRBJ2-4	.	TRBV2	.	CASSAWGAKNIQYF	TGTGCCAGCAGTGCCTGGGGGGCCAAAAACATTCAGTACTTC
TRBJ1-5	.	TRBV18	.	CASTPRDNQPQHF	TGTGCCAGCACGCCACGGGACAATCAGCCCCAGCATTTT
TRBJ2-3	TRBD2	TRBV12-3/TRBV12-4	.	CASSLATSGGILDTQYF	TGTGCCAGCAGTTTAGCGACTAGCGGGGGCATCTTAGATACGCAGTATTTT
TRBJ2-7	.	TRBV12-3/TRBV12-4	.	CASSLATGRRYEQYF	TGTGCCAGCAGTTTAGCTACCGGTCGTCGGTACGAGCAGTACTTC
TRBJ1-3	.	TRBV7-9	few	CASSFPRGRGNTIYF	TGTGCCAGCAGCTTTCCGAGGGGACGGGGAAACACCATATATTTT
TRBJ2-3	.	TRBV2	.	CASLGRDAQLDTQYF	TGTGCCAGTCTGGGCAGGGACGCTCAACTAGATACGCAGTATTTT
TRBJ1-6	TRBD1	TRBV12-3/TRBV12-4	few	CASSAMLRDRGSPLHF	TGTGCCAGCAGTGCCATGCTCCGGGACAGGGGGTCACCCCTCCACTTT
TRBJ2-5	.	TRBV7-6	few	CASSLGRAGTQETQYF	TGTGCCAGCAGCTTAGGACGAGCCGGGACACAAGAGACCCAGTACTTC
TRBJ1-2	.	TRBV6-5	.	CASSYSPANYGYTF	TGTGCCAGCAGTTACTCGCCGGCTAACTATGGCTACACCTTC
TRBJ2-3	.	TRBV29-1	.	CSVEAAGSTDTQYF	TGCAGCGTTGAAGCTGCGGGATCCACAGATACGCAGTATTTT
TRBJ1-2	TRBD1	TRBV7-9	few	CASRPGQGSNYGYTF	TGTGCCAGCAGGCCGGGACAGGGAAGTAACTATGGCTACACCTTC
TRBJ2-3	.	TRBV4-2	.	CASSQDGSFWLDTQYF	TGTGCCAGCAGCCAAGACGGCAGCTTCTGGCTAGATACGCAGTATTTT
TRBJ2-1	.	TRBV2	.	CASSDRVIGQFF	TGTGCCAGCAGTGACAGGGTTATCGGGCAGTTCTTC
TRBJ1-1	.	TRBV6-5	.	CASSRQQGFEAFF	TGTGCCAGCAGCCGCCAACAGGGTTTTGAAGCTTTCTTT
TRBJ2-7	TRBD1	TRBV15	.	CATSSAPGQEYEQYF	TGTGCCACCAGCAGTGCGCCGGGACAGGAGTACGAGCAGTACTTC
TRBJ1-1	.	TRBV6-4	.	CASSVITEAFF	TGTGCCAGCAGTGTGATCACTGAAGCTTTCTTT
TRBJ1-2	TRBD1	TRBV5-1	few	CASSLPTGGQSYTF	TGCGCCAGCAGCTTGCCCACAGGGGGCCAGAGCTACACCTTC